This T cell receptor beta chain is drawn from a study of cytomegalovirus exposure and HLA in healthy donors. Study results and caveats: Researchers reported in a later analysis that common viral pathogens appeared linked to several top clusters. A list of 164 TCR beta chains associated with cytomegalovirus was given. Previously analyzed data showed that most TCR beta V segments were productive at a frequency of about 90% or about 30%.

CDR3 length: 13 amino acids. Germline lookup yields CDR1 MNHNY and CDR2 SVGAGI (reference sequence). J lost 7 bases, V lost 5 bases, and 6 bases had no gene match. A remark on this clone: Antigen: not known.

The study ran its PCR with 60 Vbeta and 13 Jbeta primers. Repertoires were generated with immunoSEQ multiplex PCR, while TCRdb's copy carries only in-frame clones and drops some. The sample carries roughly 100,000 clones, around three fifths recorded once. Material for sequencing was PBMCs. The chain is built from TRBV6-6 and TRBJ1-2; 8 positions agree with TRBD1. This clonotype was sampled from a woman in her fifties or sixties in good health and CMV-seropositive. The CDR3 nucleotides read TGTGCCAGCAGTCCCACAGGGGGATTTGGCTACACCTTC. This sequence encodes CASSPTGGFGYTF.